These T cell receptor beta chains were read from a single sample in a study of shared clonotypes between healthy human individuals. Clones were sequenced by immunoSEQ multiplex PCR, and TCRdb holds only the in-frame ones, with some missing. The profile covers fewer than 1 million clones, with just over 95% appearing a single time and roughly 0.23% taken by the ten largest. The source material was naive CD8+ T cells sorted from blood. These receptors were obtained from a man aged 25-45 years in good health. The CDR3 runs from the conserved cysteine through the conserved F or W. D genes are given only for firm matches. Clone size is stated in some rows and not others, as once, few, many or a class when expanded.

abundance: NA; j_gene: TRBJ2-1; v_gene: TRBV4-3; d_gene: TRBD1; CDR3nt: TGCGCCAGCAGCCAAGTTGGGACAGGGTCTGCCTACAATGAGCAGTTCTTC; CDR3aa: CASSQVGTGSAYNEQFF
abundance: NA; j_gene: TRBJ2-4; v_gene: TRBV28; d_gene: TRBD2; CDR3nt: TGTGCCAGCAGTCCACAACCCCGGACTAGCGGAGTAGCCAAAAACATTCAGTACTTC; CDR3aa: CASSPQPRTSGVAKNIQYF
abundance: NA; j_gene: TRBJ1-2; v_gene: TRBV11-2; d_gene: TRBD1; CDR3nt: TGTGCCAGCAGCACCCGGGACAGCCCATGGAACTATGGCTACACCTTC; CDR3aa: CASSTRDSPWNYGYTF
abundance: NA; j_gene: TRBJ2-7; v_gene: TRBV19; d_gene: TRBD2; CDR3nt: TGTGCCAGTAGCCCCGGGACTAGCGGGAGGGCCCTAGAGCAGTACTTC; CDR3aa: CASSPGTSGRALEQYF
abundance: NA; j_gene: TRBJ2-1; v_gene: TRBV7-9; d_gene: NA; CDR3nt: TGTGCCAGCAGCCCCCGGGACAAAGACAATGAGCAGTTCTTC; CDR3aa: CASSPRDKDNEQFF
abundance: NA; j_gene: TRBJ1-5; v_gene: TRBV6-1; d_gene: NA; CDR3nt: TGTGCCAGCAGTGAAGTCAGCTGGGTCATGAATAGCAATCAGCCCCAGCATTTT; CDR3aa: CASSEVSWVMNSNQPQHF
abundance: NA; j_gene: TRBJ2-1; v_gene: TRBV7-2; d_gene: TRBD2; CDR3nt: TGTGCCAGCAGCTTGGGGCCTAGCGGGAGGGCCTCGAATGAGCAGTTCTTC; CDR3aa: CASSLGPSGRASNEQFF
abundance: once; j_gene: TRBJ2-3; v_gene: TRBV5-1; d_gene: TRBD2; CDR3nt: TGCGCCAGCAGCTTGAGGCTAGCGGGAATCACAGATACGCAGTATTTT; CDR3aa: CASSLRLAGITDTQYF
abundance: NA; j_gene: TRBJ2-7; v_gene: TRBV2; d_gene: NA; CDR3nt: TGTGCCAGCAGGTCCCTCGAGCAGTACTTC; CDR3aa: CASRSLEQYF
abundance: NA; j_gene: TRBJ2-1; v_gene: TRBV9; d_gene: NA; CDR3nt: TGTGCCAGCAGCGTAGGTGGCGGGCTAAGTGTATATGAGCAGTTCTTC; CDR3aa: CASSVGGGLSVYEQFF
abundance: NA; j_gene: TRBJ2-5; v_gene: TRBV6-5; d_gene: TRBD2; CDR3nt: TGTGCCAGCAGTTTAGCGGGAGGACTTCAAGAGACCCAGTACTTC; CDR3aa: CASSLAGGLQETQYF
abundance: NA; j_gene: TRBJ2-3; v_gene: TRBV29-1; d_gene: TRBD1; CDR3nt: TGCAGCGGTTGGGGACAGAACACAGATACGCAGTATTTT; CDR3aa: CSGWGQNTDTQYF
abundance: once; j_gene: TRBJ1-2; v_gene: TRBV27; d_gene: NA; CDR3nt: TGTGCCAGCAGTTTAACAGGAAGTATAAGAGACTATGGCTACACCTTC; CDR3aa: CASSLTGSIRDYGYTF
abundance: NA; j_gene: TRBJ1-5; v_gene: TRBV2; d_gene: NA; CDR3nt: TGTGCCAGCAGTGGCCTGGGGGAACCCCAGCATTTT; CDR3aa: CASSGLGEPQHF
abundance: once; j_gene: TRBJ2-1; v_gene: TRBV29-1; d_gene: TRBD1; CDR3nt: TGCAGCGTGGAGGAGAGGCCGGGACAGGGGTTCGATCCTCCCCAAGAGGAGCAGTTCTTC; CDR3aa: CSVEERPGQGFDPPQEEQFF
abundance: NA; j_gene: TRBJ2-7; v_gene: TRBV19; d_gene: TRBD1; CDR3nt: TGTGCCAGTAGTGCTCGACAGGGATACGAGCAGTACTTC; CDR3aa: CASSARQGYEQYF
abundance: NA; j_gene: TRBJ1-5; v_gene: TRBV7-9; d_gene: NA; CDR3nt: TGTGCCAGCAGCTTAGGCGTGAACAATCAGCCCCAGCATTTT; CDR3aa: CASSLGVNNQPQHF
abundance: NA; j_gene: TRBJ1-2; v_gene: TRBV29-1; d_gene: NA; CDR3nt: TGCAGCGCTGTTTTAGGGGATGGGTATGGCTACACCTTC; CDR3aa: CSAVLGDGYGYTF
abundance: once; j_gene: TRBJ1-2; v_gene: TRBV6-1; d_gene: NA; CDR3nt: TGTGCCAGCAGTGAATTGGACATGGGGGTCTATGGCTACACCTTC; CDR3aa: CASSELDMGVYGYTF
abundance: NA; j_gene: TRBJ2-7; v_gene: TRBV30; d_gene: NA; CDR3nt: TGTGCCTGGAGGGATGCTTACGAGCAGTACTTC; CDR3aa: CAWRDAYEQYF
abundance: NA; j_gene: TRBJ2-1; v_gene: TRBV29-1; d_gene: TRBD2; CDR3nt: TGCAGCGCCGTGGGTACTAGCGGGAGGAGCTCCTACAATGAGCAGTTCTTC; CDR3aa: CSAVGTSGRSSYNEQFF
abundance: once; j_gene: TRBJ1-1; v_gene: TRBV4-3; d_gene: NA; CDR3nt: TGCGCCAGCAGCCAAGGATACACTGAAGCTTTCTTT; CDR3aa: CASSQGYTEAFF
abundance: NA; j_gene: TRBJ2-7; v_gene: TRBV25-1; d_gene: TRBD1; CDR3nt: TGTGCCAGCAAAGTGACAGGGGGGATTGTCGCCTCCTACGAGCAGTACTTC; CDR3aa: CASKVTGGIVASYEQYF
abundance: NA; j_gene: TRBJ2-3; v_gene: TRBV19; d_gene: NA; CDR3nt: TGTGCCAGTAGTGTAACGGGGACAGATACGCAGTATTTT; CDR3aa: CASSVTGTDTQYF
abundance: NA; j_gene: TRBJ1-2; v_gene: TRBV7-9; d_gene: NA; CDR3nt: TGTGCCAGCAGCCGAGGGGGGAACTATGGCTACACCTTC; CDR3aa: CASSRGGNYGYTF
abundance: NA; j_gene: TRBJ2-2; v_gene: TRBV6-5; d_gene: NA; CDR3nt: TGTGCCACCCTTACAGGGACCACCGGGGAGCTGTTTTTT; CDR3aa: CATLTGTTGELFF
abundance: NA; j_gene: TRBJ2-7; v_gene: TRBV5-1; d_gene: TRBD2; CDR3nt: TGCGCCAGCAGCTTGTTCGGGGGGGCCTACGAGCAGTACTTC; CDR3aa: CASSLFGGAYEQYF
abundance: NA; j_gene: TRBJ2-3; v_gene: TRBV21-1; d_gene: NA; CDR3nt: TGTGCCAGCAGCCAAAGGACTAGCGGAACAGATACGCAGTATTTT; CDR3aa: CASSQRTSGTDTQYF
abundance: NA; j_gene: TRBJ2-7; v_gene: TRBV4-3; d_gene: TRBD2; CDR3nt: TGCGCCAGCAGCCAAGAGATTGGGGCGGGAGCGCACTCCTACGAGCAGTACTTC; CDR3aa: CASSQEIGAGAHSYEQYF
abundance: NA; j_gene: TRBJ2-7; v_gene: TRBV7-6; d_gene: NA; CDR3nt: TGTGCCAGCAGCTTAAAGGCTAGTCCTACCTACGAGCAGTACTTC; CDR3aa: CASSLKASPTYEQYF
abundance: NA; j_gene: TRBJ2-3; v_gene: TRBV7-3; d_gene: NA; CDR3nt: TGTGCCAGCAGCTGGACACCACGAGATACGCAGTATTTT; CDR3aa: CASSWTPRDTQYF
abundance: NA; j_gene: TRBJ2-7; v_gene: TRBV14; d_gene: TRBD1; CDR3nt: TGTGCCAGCAGCCAAGGAAGTTCGGGACAGGGGTTCTCCTACGAGCAGTACTTC; CDR3aa: CASSQGSSGQGFSYEQYF
abundance: NA; j_gene: TRBJ2-5; v_gene: TRBV18; d_gene: TRBD1; CDR3nt: TGTGCCAGCTCACCGAATCGGGACAGCAGAGAGCAAGAGACCCAGTACTTC; CDR3aa: CASSPNRDSREQETQYF
abundance: NA; j_gene: TRBJ2-1; v_gene: TRBV2; d_gene: TRBD2; CDR3nt: TGTGCCAGCAGGGACCTCGGGACTAGCGGAAAAGGCCATGAGCAGTTCTTC; CDR3aa: CASRDLGTSGKGHEQFF
abundance: NA; j_gene: TRBJ1-2; v_gene: TRBV4-3; d_gene: NA; CDR3nt: TGCGCCAGCAGCCAAGACCGGGGGGGCGGTGGCTACACCTTC; CDR3aa: CASSQDRGGGGYTF
abundance: NA; j_gene: TRBJ1-1; v_gene: TRBV28; d_gene: TRBD1; CDR3nt: TGTGCCAGCAGTCGCAGGGGGCAAACTGAAGCTTTCTTT; CDR3aa: CASSRRGQTEAFF
abundance: NA; j_gene: TRBJ1-4; v_gene: TRBV5-6; d_gene: NA; CDR3nt: TGTGCCAGCAGCTTGTATTTACAGGGTAATGAAAAACTGTTTTTT; CDR3aa: CASSLYLQGNEKLFF
abundance: NA; j_gene: TRBJ1-2; v_gene: TRBV5-5; d_gene: NA; CDR3nt: TGTGCCAGCAGCTTGGAATACGCGGGCTACACCTTC; CDR3aa: CASSLEYAGYTF
abundance: NA; j_gene: TRBJ2-1; v_gene: TRBV18; d_gene: NA; CDR3nt: TGTGCCAGCTCTCACGACAGAAGCTCCTACAATGAGCAGTTCTTC; CDR3aa: CASSHDRSSYNEQFF
abundance: NA; j_gene: TRBJ1-2; v_gene: TRBV5-1; d_gene: NA; CDR3nt: TGCGCCAGCAGCTTGAATCAGCTTAACTATGGCTACACCTTC; CDR3aa: CASSLNQLNYGYTF
abundance: NA; j_gene: TRBJ2-7; v_gene: TRBV28; d_gene: NA; CDR3nt: TGTGCCAGCAGTGCTTCCTACGAGCAGTACTTC; CDR3aa: CASSASYEQYF
abundance: NA; j_gene: TRBJ2-1; v_gene: TRBV10-3; d_gene: TRBD2; CDR3nt: TGTGCCATCAGCCCTTCCATCCCGACTAGCGGAAATGAGCAGTTCTTC; CDR3aa: CAISPSIPTSGNEQFF
abundance: NA; j_gene: TRBJ2-1; v_gene: TRBV7-9; d_gene: TRBD1; CDR3nt: TGTGCCAGCAGCCGGGGCACAGGGGCTTTCTACAATGAGCAGTTCTTC; CDR3aa: CASSRGTGAFYNEQFF
abundance: NA; j_gene: TRBJ2-2; v_gene: TRBV29-1; d_gene: NA; CDR3nt: TGCAGCGTTGATGGTTCGGAGGTAGAGGTCGGGGAGCTGTTTTTT; CDR3aa: CSVDGSEVEVGELFF
abundance: NA; j_gene: TRBJ2-1; v_gene: TRBV28; d_gene: NA; CDR3nt: TGTGCCAGCAGTTCCTTAACAGGTAAAAACATCATCCACAATGAGCAGTTCTTC; CDR3aa: CASSSLTGKNIIHNEQFF